The clone carrying this TCR beta chain was counted once. The record originates from a study of T-cell reconstitution after alpha-beta-depleted transplantation in children. The CDR3 loop spans 18 amino acids. Trimming removed 1 base at V and 4 bases at J, with 22 bases between. Looked up from germline, CDR1 is LGHDT and CDR2 is YNNKEL (reference sequence). A library of TCRbeta sequences, prepared with unique molecular identifiers, was generated. MiXCR was run by TCRdb on the PCR reads, yielding one entry per CDR3 protein. The sample lists fewer than 400,000 distinct CDR3 sequences, roughly 22% seen once, with around 4% in the top ten.

The source material was PBMCs from the stem cell graft donor, sampled from the stem cell graft. The clonotype comes from a human donor who donated a stem cell graft to a child with acute myeloid leukemia. The chain recombines TRBV3-1 with TRBJ1-1; weak D call: TRBD1 (5 bases). The DNA for the CDR3 is TGTGCCAGCAGCCAAGTTAATCTCGGCAGGGCAGGGCGCACTGAAGCTTTCTTT. It is translated as CASSQVNLGRAGRTEAFF.